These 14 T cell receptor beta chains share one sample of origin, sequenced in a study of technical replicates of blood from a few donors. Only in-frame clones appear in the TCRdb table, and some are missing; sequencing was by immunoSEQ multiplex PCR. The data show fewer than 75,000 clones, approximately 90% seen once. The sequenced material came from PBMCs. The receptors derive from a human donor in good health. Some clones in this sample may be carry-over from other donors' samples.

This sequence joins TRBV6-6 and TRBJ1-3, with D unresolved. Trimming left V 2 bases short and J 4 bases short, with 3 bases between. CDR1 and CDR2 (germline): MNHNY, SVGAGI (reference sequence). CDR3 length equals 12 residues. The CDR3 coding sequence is TGTGCCAGCAGTTACCGGGGAAACACCATATATTTT. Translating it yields CASSYRGNTIYF.

This CDR3 reads CAISGPGSGRQYEQYF. The CDR3 DNA reads TGTGCCATCAGTGGGCCGGGTAGCGGGAGGCAGTACGAGCAGTACTTC. The rearrangement joins TRBV10-3 to TRBJ2-7, with TRBD2 matching over 10 bases. Trimming at V came to 4 bases and at J to 4 bases, leaving 10 bases not matched to a gene. Germline V gene data show CDR1 as ENHRY and CDR2 as SYGVKD. The CDR3 totals 16 residues.

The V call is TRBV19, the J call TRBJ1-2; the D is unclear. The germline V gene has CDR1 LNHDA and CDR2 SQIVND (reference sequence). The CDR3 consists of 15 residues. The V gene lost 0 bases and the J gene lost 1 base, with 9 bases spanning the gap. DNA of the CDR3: TGTGCCAGTAGTATAGATCTGGGAGTTAACTATGGCTACACCTTC. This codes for CASSIDLGVNYGYTF.

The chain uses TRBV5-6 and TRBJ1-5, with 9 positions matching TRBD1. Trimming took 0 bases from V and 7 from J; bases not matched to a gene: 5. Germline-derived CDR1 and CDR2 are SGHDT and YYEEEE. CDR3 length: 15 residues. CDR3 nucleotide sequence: TGTGCCAGCAGCTTGGACAGGGGGCCGGAACAGCCCCAGCATTTT. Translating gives CASSLDRGPEQPQHF.

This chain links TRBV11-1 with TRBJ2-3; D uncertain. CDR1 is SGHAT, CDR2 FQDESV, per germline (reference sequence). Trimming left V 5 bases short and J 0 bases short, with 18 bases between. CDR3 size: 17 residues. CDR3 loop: CASSRLSADFSTDTQYF. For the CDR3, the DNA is TGTGCCAGCAGCCGCCTTTCCGCCGACTTCAGCACAGATACGCAGTATTTT.

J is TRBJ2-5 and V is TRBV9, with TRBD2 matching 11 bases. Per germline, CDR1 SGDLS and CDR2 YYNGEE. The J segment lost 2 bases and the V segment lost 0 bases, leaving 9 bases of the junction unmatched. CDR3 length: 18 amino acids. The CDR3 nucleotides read TGTGCCAGCAGCGTAGGTCCCAGTCCTAGCGGGGGGCAAGAGACCCAGTACTTC. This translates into CASSVGPSPSGGQETQYF.

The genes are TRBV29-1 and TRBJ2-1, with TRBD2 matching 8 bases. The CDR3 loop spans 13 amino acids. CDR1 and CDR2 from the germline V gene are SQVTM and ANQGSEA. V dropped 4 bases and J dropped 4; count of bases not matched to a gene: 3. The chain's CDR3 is CSVAGLEYNEQFF. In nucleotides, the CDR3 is TGCAGCGTTGCGGGACTAGAATACAATGAGCAGTTCTTC.

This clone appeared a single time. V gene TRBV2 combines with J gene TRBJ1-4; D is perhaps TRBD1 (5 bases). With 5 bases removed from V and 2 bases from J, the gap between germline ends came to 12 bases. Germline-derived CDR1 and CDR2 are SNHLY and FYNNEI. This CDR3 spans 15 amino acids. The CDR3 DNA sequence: TGTGCCAGCAGTTCGCAGGGTAGCACTAATGAAAAACTGTTTTTT. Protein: CASSSQGSTNEKLFF.

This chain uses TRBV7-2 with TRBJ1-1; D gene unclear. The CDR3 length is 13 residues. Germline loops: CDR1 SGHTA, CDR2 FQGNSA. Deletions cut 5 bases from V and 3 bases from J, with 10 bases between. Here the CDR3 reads CASSRRGYTEAFF. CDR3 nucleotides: TGTGCCAGCAGCCGGAGAGGGTACACTGAAGCTTTCTTT.

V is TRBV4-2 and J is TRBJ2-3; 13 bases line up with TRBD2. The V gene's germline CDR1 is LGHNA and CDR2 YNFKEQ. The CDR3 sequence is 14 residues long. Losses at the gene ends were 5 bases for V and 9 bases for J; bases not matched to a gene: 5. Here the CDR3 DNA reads TGTGCCAGCAGCACTAGCGGGAGGGCTGACACGCAGTATTTT. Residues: CASSTSGRADTQYF.

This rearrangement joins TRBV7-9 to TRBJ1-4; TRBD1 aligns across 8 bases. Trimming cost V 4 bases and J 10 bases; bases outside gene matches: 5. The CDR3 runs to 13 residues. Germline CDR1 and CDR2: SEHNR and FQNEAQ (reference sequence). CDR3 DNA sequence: TGTGCCAGCAGCTCGGACAGGGTAGGAAAACTGTTTTTT. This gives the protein CASSSDRVGKLFF.

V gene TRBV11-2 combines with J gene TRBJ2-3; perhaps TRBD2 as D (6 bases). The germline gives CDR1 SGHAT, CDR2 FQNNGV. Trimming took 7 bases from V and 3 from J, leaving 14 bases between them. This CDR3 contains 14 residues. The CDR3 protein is CASMGGGGTDTQYF. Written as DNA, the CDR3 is TGTGCCAGCATGGGGGGTGGGGGAACAGATACGCAGTATTTT.

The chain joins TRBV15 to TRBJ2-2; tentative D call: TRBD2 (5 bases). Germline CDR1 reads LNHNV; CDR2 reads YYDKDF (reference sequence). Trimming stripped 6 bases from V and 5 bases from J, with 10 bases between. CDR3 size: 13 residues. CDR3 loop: CATRVPGTGELFF. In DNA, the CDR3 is TGTGCCACCAGGGTTCCGGGAACCGGGGAGCTGTTTTTT.

CDR3 DNA: TGTGCCAGCAGACGGGGGGGCAGGCGAGGGGCCGGGGAGCTGTTTTTT. It encodes CASRRGGRRGAGELFF. This rearrangement joins TRBV7-6 to TRBJ2-2, with 8 bases lining up with TRBD2. V was pared by 6 bases and J by 6 bases, with 12 bases of the junction left unmatched. This CDR3 is built from 16 residues. Germline lookup yields CDR1 SGHVS and CDR2 FNYEAQ.